A selection of T cell receptor beta chains follows, all from one sample in a study of human T cells and chemical hapten exposure. TCRdb re-analysed the RACE reads in MiXCR, keeping a single row per CDR3 protein. The sample shows approximately 120,000 distinct CDR3 sequences, approximately 8.8% of them seen only once. Sequences were derived from whole blood, sampled in connection with sensitization to the hapten diphenylcyclopropenone (DPC). The receptors here all came from a woman aged 40 to 55 with alopecia areata. Some clones in this sample may be carry-over from other donors' samples. Both conserved end residues are part of each CDR3. Fields, in order: J gene, clone size, V gene, D gene, CDR3 DNA, CDR3 protein. D genes are given only for firm matches. Clone size is not always given. Where it is, it says once, few, many or a class for expanded clones.

j_gene: TRBJ1-4; abundance: many; v_gene: TRBV7-6; d_gene: .; CDR3nt: TGTGCCAGCAGCACGTTAGAGGGAACGGAGAATGAAAAACTGTTTTTT; CDR3aa: CASSTLEGTENEKLFF
j_gene: TRBJ1-5; abundance: few; v_gene: TRBV2; d_gene: .; CDR3nt: TGTGCCAGCAGTGAAGCCACAGGTTCTCATAGCAATCAGCCCCAGCATTTT; CDR3aa: CASSEATGSHSNQPQHF
j_gene: TRBJ2-3; abundance: few; v_gene: TRBV7-2; d_gene: .; CDR3nt: TGTGCCAGCAGCTTAGTCGGGCCGGGGGTTAGCACAGATACGCAGTATTTT; CDR3aa: CASSLVGPGVSTDTQYF
j_gene: TRBJ2-3; abundance: .; v_gene: TRBV6-2/TRBV6-3; d_gene: TRBD1; CDR3nt: TGTGCCAGCAGTACCGGGACAGACACAGATACGCAGTATTTT; CDR3aa: CASSTGTDTDTQYF
j_gene: TRBJ1-6; abundance: .; v_gene: TRBV28; d_gene: .; CDR3nt: TGTGCCAGCAGCCCAACAGGGCCGAGAAGTTCACCCCTCCACTTT; CDR3aa: CASSPTGPRSSPLHF
j_gene: TRBJ1-6; abundance: many; v_gene: TRBV5-6; d_gene: .; CDR3nt: TGTGCCAGCAGCTTGGTGGGAAACGACTATAATTCACCCCTCCACTTT; CDR3aa: CASSLVGNDYNSPLHF
j_gene: TRBJ1-2; abundance: many; v_gene: TRBV5-6; d_gene: .; CDR3nt: TGTGCCAGCAGCTTGGGACAGGCTGGGAGCTATGGCTACACCTTC; CDR3aa: CASSLGQAGSYGYTF
j_gene: TRBJ2-2; abundance: .; v_gene: TRBV19; d_gene: .; CDR3nt: TGTGCCAGTAGTATTCCTGGCGGGGGGGAGCTGTTTTTT; CDR3aa: CASSIPGGGELFF
j_gene: TRBJ1-6; abundance: .; v_gene: TRBV28; d_gene: .; CDR3nt: TGTGCCAGCAGTTTAAGTCATTCACCCCTCCACTTT; CDR3aa: CASSLSHSPLHF
j_gene: TRBJ1-2; abundance: few; v_gene: TRBV12-3/TRBV12-4; d_gene: .; CDR3nt: TGTGCCAGCAGTCTTCCAGGCTACTATGGCTACACCTTC; CDR3aa: CASSLPGYYGYTF
j_gene: TRBJ2-3; abundance: few; v_gene: TRBV20-1; d_gene: TRBD2; CDR3nt: TGCAGTGCTACAAGCGGGGGGGCGTCAGATACGCAGTATTTT; CDR3aa: CSATSGGASDTQYF